This T cell receptor (beta chain) was sequenced in a study of T-cell memory formation after mild COVID-19. Points from the study as a whole: The study found contracting CD4+ clones mainly in CM and EM and contracting CD8+ clones in EMRA. A balance of CD4 and CD8 characterized clones contracting day 15 to 85, whereas later expanders leaned CD4+.

It was 5'RACE with constant-segment primers that produced the TCR alpha and TCR beta cDNA libraries, which carried sample barcodes and UMIs. TCRdb recomputed calls from the 5' RACE reads with MiXCR, one row per CDR3 protein. The table records more than 150,000 distinct CDR3 sequences, about a fifth of them present only once. This CDR3 comprises 14 residues. CDR1 is KGHSH and CDR2 is LQKENI in the germline V gene. V dropped 6 bases and J dropped 0 bases, with 9 bases sitting between them. Details on this clonotype: The antigen is unknown.

Input material: PBMCs or a T cell subset sorted from them (not recorded which). The receptor comes from a man younger than 30 who had mild COVID-19 (a few samples of this study predate the infection). Cell type and time point are not known. The chain uses TRBV18 and TRBJ2-1, with D possibly being TRBD1 (6 bases). In DNA form, the CDR3 reads TGTGCCAGCTCCCTGGACAGCTCCTACAATGAGCAGTTCTTC. Its protein is CASSLDSSYNEQFF.